This T cell receptor (beta chain) comes out of a study of Graves' ophthalmopathy and Graves' hyperthyroidism. The source of the PBMCs was over 8.5 ml of fresh peripheral blood. This clonotype has ten or more counts. Its antigen is unidentified. The junction had 5 bases not matched to a gene; V was cut back by 4 bases and J by 4 bases. Germline CDR1 reads MDHEN; CDR2 reads SYDVKM. This CDR3 has 15 amino acids. Study-wide results and caveats: A 13-signature model separated ophthalmopathy from stable hyperthyroidism, reaching 85% to 90% sensitivity and less than 83% specificity cross-validated. Blood also harbored most expanded thyroid clonotypes above 0.001 frequency. Ophthalmopathy progression prediction by the model yielded a sensitivity of about 69% and a specificity of roughly 74%.

Amplifying from RNA transcripts, the study obtained TCR beta CDR3 regions. A first-round RT-PCR used HTBI primers, followed by a second-round multiplex PCR. TCRdb recomputed calls from the multiplex PCR reads with MiXCR, one row per CDR3 protein. The table lists hundreds of thousands of distinct CDR3 sequences, 22% of them singletons, with about 6.6% in the top ten. V gene TRBV28 combines with J gene TRBJ1-5, with 9 bases lining up with TRBD1. The sequence was collected from a woman aged 18-29 years with stable Graves' hyperthyroidism. Some clones in this sample may be carry-over from other donors' samples. Source material: peripheral blood. CDR3 sequence reads: CASSSQGAPNQPQHF. In nucleotides, the CDR3 is TGTGCCAGCAGTTCACAGGGGGCGCCGAATCAGCCCCAGCATTTT.